The text below deals with one T cell receptor (beta chain). The PCR had 60 Vbeta and 13 Jbeta primers. How the authors handled the data: Around 10 million of the 75 million to 95 million unique TCR beta chains counted in a later analysis were shared. The data were produced by immunoSEQ multiplex PCR, yet TCRdb's version contains in-frame clones alone and is incomplete. The DNA was the basis for D and trimming; V, J and clone size are from that table. The profile shows some 130,000 clones, about 84% of them singletons. This specimen comes from a study of cytomegalovirus exposure and HLA in healthy donors. Study-level information: Unique TCRs numbering around 80 million, obtained from HLA-typed donors, made up an early data release.

With V trimmed by 2 bases and J by 7 bases, 7 bases remained unmatched. The length of the CDR3 is 16 residues. Germline loops: CDR1 MNHEY, CDR2 SVGAGI. The chain links TRBV6-5 to TRBJ2-7; 14 positions agree with TRBD2. Sequenced: PBMCs. This TCR was recovered from a boy under 18 in good health and CMV-seronegative. CDR3 nucleotide sequence: TGTGCCAGCAGTTACGGGGGACTAGCGGGGGTGGTAGAGCAGTACTTC. Residues: CASSYGGLAGVVEQYF.